This T cell receptor (beta chain) was found in a study of T-cell reconstitution after alpha-beta-depleted transplantation in children. On this clonotype itself: Its antigen is currently unknown.

Study-wide results and caveats: T-cell counts and diversity at one year post-transplant came mainly from newly produced T cells. For some patients, TCRbeta diversity was high at day 60 because of recipient T cells and thymic progenitors that survived.

Preparation of the TCRbeta library used unique molecular identifiers. In TCRdb, the PCR reads were re-called with MiXCR into one record per CDR3 protein. Of about 980,000 distinct CDR3 sequences in the sample, roughly 29% are singletons; the top ten hold around 30%. Between the trimmed V and J ends, which lost 3 bases and 4 bases, there was a span of 15 bases. The CDR3 loop spans 15 amino acids. The V gene's germline CDR1 is SGHDT and CDR2 YYEEEE. The material sequenced was PBMCs, mostly from graft donor cells, taken 360 days after TCRalphabeta/CD19-depleted stem cell transplant. The source of this sequence is a boy under two years old who had a stem cell transplant for SCID, so the T cells may come from the graft donor. This chain uses TRBV5-6 with TRBJ2-3, with a weak D call TRBD2 (5 bases). CDR3 sequence reads: CASSYITGGPDTQYF. CDR3 DNA: TGTGCCAGCAGCTATATCACTGGCGGGCCAGATACGCAGTATTTT.